These T cell receptor beta chains were read from a single sample in a study of tumor-infiltrating lymphocytes in oesophageal squamous cell carcinoma. One entry per CDR3 protein results from TCRdb running MiXCR on the PCR reads. The sample has about 10,000 distinct CDR3 sequences, around 58% seen once. Specimen: esophageal tumor tissue. The source of these receptors is a female donor with esophageal squamous cell carcinoma. Both conserved end residues are part of each CDR3. The D gene is left open where the match is weak. A clone size is listed for some rows: how often the clone was seen (once, few, many), or a class if it is expanded.

j_gene | d_gene | v_gene | abundance | CDR3nt | CDR3aa
TRBJ2-3 | TRBD1 | TRBV6-8 | - | TGTGCCAGCAGTTACTCGACAGGGGTAGCAGATACGCAGTATTTT | CASSYSTGVADTQYF
TRBJ2-3 | TRBD2 | TRBV6-2/TRBV6-3 | - | TGTGCCAGCAGTTACGAATCGGCTAGCGGGATAACTAGCACAGATACGCAGTATTTT | CASSYESASGITSTDTQYF
TRBJ1-1 | - | TRBV7-9 | - | TGTGCCAGCAGCTTAGCAGAGCCCACTGAAGCTTTCTTT | CASSLAEPTEAFF
TRBJ2-7 | - | TRBV7-8 | few | TGTGCCAGCAGCCTAACCGGGTTCCACGAGCAGTACTTC | CASSLTGFHEQYF
TRBJ1-2 | - | TRBV6-2/TRBV6-3 | few | TGTGCCAGCAGTTACGACAGCGTGGGCGGCTACACCTTC | CASSYDSVGGYTF
TRBJ2-7 | - | TRBV7-6 | - | TGTGCCAGCAGCTTATCTGGCGAGCAGTACTTC | CASSLSGEQYF
TRBJ2-5 | - | TRBV7-9 | - | TGTGCCAGCAGCTTAGTAGGGGAGACCCAGTACTTC | CASSLVGETQYF
TRBJ2-1 | - | TRBV7-8 | few | TGTGCCAGCAGCTTAAATCGACAGTGGTACAATGAGCAGTTCTTC | CASSLNRQWYNEQFF
TRBJ2-1 | - | TRBV5-5 | medium-sized | TGTGCCAGCAGCTTAGTGGCCAGGGTAGGCAATGAGCAGTTCTTC | CASSLVARVGNEQFF
TRBJ2-3 | - | TRBV7-6 | - | TGTGCCAGCAGCCACCTTGGGGACACTAGCACAGATACGCAGTATTTT | CASSHLGDTSTDTQYF
TRBJ2-5 | TRBD2 | TRBV7-9 | - | TGTGCCAGCAGCTCGGGGGGGCAAGAGACCCAGTACTTC | CASSSGGQETQYF
TRBJ2-3 | TRBD1 | TRBV7-7 | - | TGTGCTAGCAGCTTAGGGACAGGGGGCATAGATACGCAGTATTTT | CASSLGTGGIDTQYF
TRBJ2-5 | TRBD2 | TRBV12-3/TRBV12-4 | - | TGTGCCAGCACTATGGGACTAGCGGGAGGAGAGACCCAGTACTTC | CASTMGLAGGETQYF
TRBJ2-1 | TRBD2 | TRBV5-1 | - | TGCGCCAGCAGCCTTAGCGGGAACTACAATGAGCAGTTCTTC | CASSLSGNYNEQFF
TRBJ2-1 | - | TRBV7-3 | - | TGTGCCAGCCAAGGGCTAGAAGGGGGCAATGAGCAGTTCTTC | CASQGLEGGNEQFF
TRBJ2-7 | - | TRBV24-1 | once | TGTGCCACCAGTCCCCCGCAGGGCTACGAGCAGTACTTC | CATSPPQGYEQYF
TRBJ2-5 | - | TRBV6-1 | - | TGTGCCAGCAACATCGGGTGGGGGGAGACCCAGTACTTC | CASNIGWGETQYF
TRBJ1-2 | TRBD1 | TRBV6-1 | medium-sized | TGTGCCAGCAGTAGATACCCGGGACAGGGGAACTATGGCTACACCTTC | CASSRYPGQGNYGYTF
TRBJ2-7 | TRBD2 | TRBV28 | - | TGTGCCAGCGCTACTAGCGGGACCTACGAGCAGTACTTC | CASATSGTYEQYF
TRBJ2-5 | - | TRBV10-1 | - | TGCGCCAGCAGTCGGGACACCGACCAAGAGACCCAGTACTTC | CASSRDTDQETQYF
TRBJ1-1 | TRBD1 | TRBV10-3 | - | TGTGCCTCAGGACAGGGTTGGACTGAAGCTTTCTTT | CASGQGWTEAFF
TRBJ2-3 | - | TRBV7-3 | - | TGTGCCAGCAGCTTAAATAGCGGTAGCACAGATACGCAGTATTTT | CASSLNSGSTDTQYF
TRBJ2-7 | - | TRBV11-2 | - | TGTGCCAGCAGCCCGGGACCGACCTCCTACGAGCAGTACTTC | CASSPGPTSYEQYF
TRBJ2-3 | TRBD1 | TRBV7-2 | - | TGTGCCAGCAGCTTAGCGACGGGACAGGGAGCAGATACGCAGTATTTT | CASSLATGQGADTQYF
TRBJ1-6 | TRBD1 | TRBV6-6 | - | TGTGCCAGCACCGGGACAGGGTGGGATAATTCACCCCTCCACTTT | CASTGTGWDNSPLHF
TRBJ2-1 | - | TRBV7-8 | few | TGTGCCAGCAACCGACTGGACTCCCGAGATGAGCAGTTCTTC | CASNRLDSRDEQFF
TRBJ2-5 | - | TRBV7-2 | - | TGTGCCAGCAGCCGCTCCGGGAGTATTAGCTCACCCCTCCACTTC | CASSRSGSISSPLHF
TRBJ1-4 | - | TRBV18 | many | TGTGCCAGCTCACCACCGAAGCGGCAGGGAGGGGAAAAACTGTTTTTT | CASSPPKRQGGEKLFF
TRBJ2-3 | - | TRBV5-3 | - | TGTGCCAGCAGCTTCGCTTCAGATACGCAGTATTTT | CASSFASDTQYF
TRBJ2-5 | TRBD1 | TRBV7-3 | few | TGTGCCAGCAGCTTAGACCGGGGCAGGGGGTCAGAGACCCAGTACTTC | CASSLDRGRGSETQYF
TRBJ2-7 | TRBD2 | TRBV7-2 | once | TGTGCCAGCAGCTCTACTAGCGGGAGTCCCTACGAGCAGTACTTC | CASSSTSGSPYEQYF
TRBJ2-2 | - | TRBV7-4 | - | TGTGCCAGCAGCCGGGGAGCGGGGAACACCGGGGAGCTGTTTTTT | CASSRGAGNTGELFF